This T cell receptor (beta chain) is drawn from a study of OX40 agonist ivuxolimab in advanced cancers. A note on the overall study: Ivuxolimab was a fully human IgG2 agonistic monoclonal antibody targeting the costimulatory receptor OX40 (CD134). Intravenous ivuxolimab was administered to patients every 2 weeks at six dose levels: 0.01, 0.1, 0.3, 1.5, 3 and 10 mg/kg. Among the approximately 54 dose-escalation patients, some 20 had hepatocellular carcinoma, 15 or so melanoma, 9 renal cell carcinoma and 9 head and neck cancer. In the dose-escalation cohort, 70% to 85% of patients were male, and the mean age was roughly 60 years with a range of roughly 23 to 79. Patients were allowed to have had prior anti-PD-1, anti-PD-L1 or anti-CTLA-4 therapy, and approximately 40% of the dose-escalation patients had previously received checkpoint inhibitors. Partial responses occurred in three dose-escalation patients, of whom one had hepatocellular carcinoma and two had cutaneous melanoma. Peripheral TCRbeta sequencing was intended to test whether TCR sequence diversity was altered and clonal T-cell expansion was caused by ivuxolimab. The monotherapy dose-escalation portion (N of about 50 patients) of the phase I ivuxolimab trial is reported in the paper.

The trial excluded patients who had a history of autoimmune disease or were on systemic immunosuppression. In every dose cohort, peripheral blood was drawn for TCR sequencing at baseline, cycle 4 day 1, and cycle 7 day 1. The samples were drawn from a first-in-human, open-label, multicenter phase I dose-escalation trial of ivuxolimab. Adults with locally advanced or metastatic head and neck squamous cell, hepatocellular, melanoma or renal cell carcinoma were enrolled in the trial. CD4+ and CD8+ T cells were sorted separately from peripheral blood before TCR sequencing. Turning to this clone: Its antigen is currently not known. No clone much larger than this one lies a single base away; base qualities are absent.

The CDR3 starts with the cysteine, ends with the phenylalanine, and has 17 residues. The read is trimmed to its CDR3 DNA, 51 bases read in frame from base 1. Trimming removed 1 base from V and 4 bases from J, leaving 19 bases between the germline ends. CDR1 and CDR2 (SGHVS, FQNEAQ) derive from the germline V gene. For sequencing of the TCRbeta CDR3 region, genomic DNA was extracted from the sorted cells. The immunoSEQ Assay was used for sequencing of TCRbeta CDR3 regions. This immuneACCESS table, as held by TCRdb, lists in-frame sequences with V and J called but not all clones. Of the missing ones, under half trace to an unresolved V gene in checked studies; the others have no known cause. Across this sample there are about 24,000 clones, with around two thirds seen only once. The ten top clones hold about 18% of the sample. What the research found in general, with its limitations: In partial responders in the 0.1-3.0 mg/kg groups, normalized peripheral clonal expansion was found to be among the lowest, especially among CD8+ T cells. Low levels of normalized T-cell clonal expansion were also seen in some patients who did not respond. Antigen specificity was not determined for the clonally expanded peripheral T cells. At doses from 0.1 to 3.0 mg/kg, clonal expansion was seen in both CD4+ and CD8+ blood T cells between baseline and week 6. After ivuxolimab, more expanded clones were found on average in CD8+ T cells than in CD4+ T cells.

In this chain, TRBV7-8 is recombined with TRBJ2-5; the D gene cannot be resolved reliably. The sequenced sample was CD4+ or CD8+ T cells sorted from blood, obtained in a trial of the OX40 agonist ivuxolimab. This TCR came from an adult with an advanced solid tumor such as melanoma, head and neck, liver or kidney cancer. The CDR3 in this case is CASSLVLAALTGETQYF. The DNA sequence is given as TGTGCCAGCAGCTTAGTCCTGGCCGCTCTCACCGGAGAGACCCAGTACTTC.